This TCR beta chain was sequenced in a study of blood T cells in healthy people across ages. Study-level findings and limits: Per million T cells, TCR beta diversity dropped about linearly as age rose.

In the case of this clonotype: Its antigen remains unknown.

A second about 7 to 12 cycle PCR used barcoded and J-beta primers. TCRdb passed the 5' RACE reads through MiXCR, listing each CDR3 protein once. The profile shows some 1.8 million distinct CDR3 sequences, approximately 40% of them singletons. Per the germline V gene, CDR1 is SGHRS and CDR2 is YFSETQ. V lost 0 bases and J lost 5, with 9 bases in between. The CDR3 is 14 residues long. The TCR was taken from a human donor in good health. The rearrangement uses TRBV5-1 and TRBJ2-1; D is ambiguous. Sequenced material: blood. The CDR3 sequence: CASSLGAVDNEQFF. CDR3 coding DNA: TGCGCCAGCAGCTTGGGGGCAGTTGACAATGAGCAGTTCTTC. Full variable domain (remainder filled in from reference TRBV5-1 and TRBJ2-1): KAGVTQTPRYLIKTRGQQVTLSCSPISGHRSVSWYQQTPGQGLQFLFEYFSETQRNKGNFPGRFSGRQFSNSRSEMNVSTLELGDSALYLCASSLGAVDNEQFFGPGTRLTVL.